The 12 T cell receptor beta chains below come from one sample, sequenced in a study of cytomegalovirus exposure and HLA in healthy donors. PCR primers comprised 60 Vbeta and 13 Jbeta primers. Clones were read by immunoSEQ multiplex PCR, and TCRdb kept only the in-frame ones, dropping some. The record lists about 170,000 clones, of which the ten most abundant hold approximately 0.72%. Sequenced material: PBMCs. All receptors come from a woman aged 18-29 years in good health and CMV-seropositive.

The chain carries TRBV6-1 and TRBJ1-1; TRBD1 matches at 8 bases. The V gene end was trimmed by 1 base and the J gene end by 3 bases; junction bases not matched to a gene: 4. Per the germline V gene, CDR1 is MNHNS and CDR2 is SASEGT. CDR3 length: 15 amino acids. CDR3 in amino acids: CASSEETGDYTEAFF. The CDR3 DNA reads TGTGCCAGCAGTGAAGAGACAGGGGATTACACTGAAGCTTTCTTT.

The gene calls are TRBV6-1 and TRBJ2-5; D gene unclear. Trimming left V 2 bases short and J 1 base short, with 8 bases between. Germline values: CDR1 MNHNS, CDR2 SASEGT. The CDR3 runs to 14 residues. CDR3 region: CASSEMVAQETQYF. The CDR3 bases are TGTGCCAGCAGTGAAATGGTGGCCCAAGAGACCCAGTACTTC.

The rearrangement joins TRBV11-2 to TRBJ2-3; D is uncertain. In germline, CDR1 is SGHAT, CDR2 FQNNGV. V lost 4 bases and J lost 15, with 11 bases in between. This CDR3 has 10 residues. CDR3 sequence reads: CASSSEQHYF. CDR3 DNA sequence: TGTGCCAGCAGCTCCGAACAGCACTATTTT.

This chain joins TRBV19 and TRBJ1-4; D unclear. The length of the CDR3 is 18 residues. The V end lost 3 bases, the J end lost 0 bases, and 17 bases lay between the germline ends. CDR1 is LNHDA, CDR2 SQIVND, per germline (reference sequence). In nucleotides, the CDR3 is TGTGCCAGTAGTATTGTCCTGGTATCAACGGCAACTAATGAAAAACTGTTTTTT. This translates into CASSIVLVSTATNEKLFF.

The chain has TRBV11-3 and TRBJ2-7; the match to TRBD1 covers 9 bases. V lost 5 bases to trimming and J lost 3 bases; unmatched junction nucleotides: 11. The CDR3 consists of 16 residues. Germline V CDR1 and CDR2: SGHNT, YENEEA. CDR3 nucleotides: TGTGCCAGCAGCCCTAATACCGGGACAGGGATCTACGAGCAGTACTTC. Translation: CASSPNTGTGIYEQYF.

The rearrangement joins TRBV7-6 to TRBJ2-3; a possible D gene is TRBD2 (6 bases). V gave up 5 bases and J gave up 2 bases, with 11 bases separating them. The CDR3 has 14 amino acids. Germline lookup yields CDR1 SGHVS and CDR2 FNYEAQ. The CDR3 loop reads CASSPGTFTDTQYF. The CDR3 nucleotides read TGTGCCAGCAGCCCCGGGACTTTCACAGATACGCAGTATTTT.

The CDR3 protein is CASSLRTGASITEAFF. The CDR3 region has the DNA TGTGCCAGCAGCTTACGGACAGGGGCATCGATCACTGAAGCTTTCTTT. The J gene is TRBJ1-1, the V gene TRBV11-3, with 9 bases fitting TRBD1. The CDR3 has 16 residues. The germline V gene has CDR1 SGHNT and CDR2 YENEEA. V lost 2 bases, J lost 4 bases, and 8 bases stayed unmatched.

The rearrangement uses TRBV19 and TRBJ1-1, with TRBD1 matching 8 bases. This CDR3 region has 15 residues. Trimming took 0 bases from V and 4 from J; bases not matched to a gene: 4. Germline CDR1 reads LNHDA; CDR2 reads SQIVND (reference sequence). As DNA, the CDR3 is TGTGCCAGTAGTATAGAGGACAGGGTGGGCACTGAAGCTTTCTTT. This gives the protein CASSIEDRVGTEAFF.

V gene TRBV10-1 combines with J gene TRBJ2-1; D is possibly TRBD1 (6 bases). The germline gives CDR1 WNHNN, CDR2 SYGVQD (reference sequence). V was clipped by 4 bases and J by 4 bases, with 8 bases between them. The CDR3 contains 13 residues. CDR3 sequence (DNA): TGCGCCAGCAGTGCTGGACAGTACAATGAGCAGTTCTTC. Translated, it gives CASSAGQYNEQFF.

The rearrangement uses TRBV2 and TRBJ2-3, with D possibly TRBD1 on 6 matching bases. CDR1 and CDR2 from the germline V gene are SNHLY and FYNNEI. V was trimmed by 5 bases and J by 0 bases, leaving 12 bases between them. The CDR3 extends over 15 amino acids. The CDR3 coding sequence is TGTGCCAGCAGTTTACAGGGATTTAGCACAGATACGCAGTATTTT. Translated: CASSLQGFSTDTQYF. Based on the CDR3 plus reference TRBV2 and TRBJ2-3, the full variable domain is EPEVTQTPSHQVTQMGQEVILRCVPISNHLYFYWYRQILGQKVEFLVSFYNNEISEKSEIFDDQFSVERPDGSNFTLKIRSTKLEDSAMYFCASSLQGFSTDTQYFGPGTRLTVL.

V gene TRBV5-1 combines with J gene TRBJ1-3; D unclear. The CDR3 contains 14 residues. Germline V gene lookup returns CDR1 SGHRS and CDR2 YFSETQ. Trimming stripped 0 bases from V and 4 bases from J, with 8 bases between. The CDR3 DNA follows: TGCGCCAGCAGCTTGGGAGTTTTAGGAAACACCATATATTTT. Translated, it gives CASSLGVLGNTIYF.

V and J are TRBV25-1 and TRBJ1-4, with 8 bases fitting TRBD1. The germline CDR1 and CDR2 sequences are MGHDK and SYGVNS. V lost 4 bases to trimming and J lost 10 bases; unmatched junction nucleotides: 8. CDR3 size: 14 residues. CDR3 nucleotides: TGTGCCAGCAGTGTCGGACAGGGTACACGAAAACTGTTTTTT. This translates into CASSVGQGTRKLFF.